This T cell receptor (beta chain) is drawn from a study of beta chain features in type 1 diabetes. Study information: What patients shared with healthy donors was a similar profile of age, gender and cell yields. Examination spanned approximately 110 million sorted cells from all samples. General observations from the study: When Type 1 diabetes patients were examined, their TCRB CDR3s proved moderately but significantly shorter in all four CD4+ subsets.

The CDR3 covers 16 residues. CDR1 SGHTA and CDR2 FQGNSA come from the germline V gene. The germline V and J ends were trimmed by 2 bases and 2 bases, with 10 bases remaining between them. A CD45RO/CCR7/CD25/CD127/CD95/CD27 panel sorted naive, central memory, regulatory and stem cell-like memory CD4+ cells. The sample holds a few counts of this clone. Its antigen is unknown. The entirety of the isolated RNA underwent reverse transcription, so expressed TCRB transcripts were sequenced. Here immunoSEQ multiplex PCR was the method, and the copy in TCRdb shows in-frame clones only, minus some. This sample yields around 600,000 clones, of which around an eighth are seen a single time; more than 0.09% belongs to the top ten.

This TCR was sampled from a man under 40 with type 1 diabetes. Material for sequencing was naive CD4+ T cells from blood. V and J are TRBV7-2 and TRBJ2-6; D remains unclear. The CDR3 sequence: CASSLRILTGANVLTF. The CDR3 nucleotides are TGTGCCAGCAGCTTAAGAATCCTGACTGGGGCCAACGTCCTGACTTTC.